The 9 T cell receptor beta chains below come from one sample, sequenced in a study of breast tumors, draining lymph nodes, adjacent tissues. TCRdb re-derived calls from the multiplex PCR reads in MiXCR, one entry per CDR3 protein. The profile shows about 89,000 distinct CDR3 sequences, roughly 30% of them singletons. Axillary draining lymph nodes of breast cancer patients supplied the node samples. Sequencing was performed on axillary lymph node tissue. These receptors all stem from a female donor with breast cancer. Some clones in this sample may be carry-over from other donors' samples.

This clonotype has a handful of counts. A much larger clone differs from this one at a single base, so this may be a read error. The conserved closing phenylalanine or tryptophan is absent in this CDR3, likely reflecting a read error. The rearrangement joins TRBV7-2 to TRBJ1-4; the D gene is possibly TRBD1 (6 bases). With 5 bases removed from V and 5 bases from J, the gap between germline ends came to 12 bases. The CDR3 length is 14 residues. Germline V gene lookup returns CDR1 SGHTA and CDR2 FQGNSA. The CDR3 DNA reads as TGTGCCAGCAGCGAGGGGGGGGGGAATGAAAAACTGTTTCTT. Translating it yields CASSEGGGNEKLFL.

The table lists this clonotype with many counts. The chain combines TRBV19 with TRBJ2-5; D may correspond to TRBD1 or TRBD2 (5 bases each). The germline CDR1 and CDR2 sequences are LNHDA and SQIVND (reference sequence). The V and J ends lost 4 bases and 9 bases respectively, with 24 bases between them. This CDR3 spans 16 amino acids. This chain's CDR3 is CASSTYRDPSSTAQYF. The CDR3 nucleotides are TGTGCCAGTAGTACTTACCGGGACCCAAGCTCGACGGCCCAGTACTTC.

This clonotype was seen repeatedly, ten times or more. V is TRBV19 and J is TRBJ2-4, with D maybe TRBD1 (5 bases). Germline lookup yields CDR1 LNHDA and CDR2 SQIVND (reference sequence). This CDR3 contains 15 residues. V lost 5 bases and J lost 1, with 12 bases in between. This chain's CDR3 is CASSLWGEAKNIQYF. The CDR3 nucleotides read TGTGCCAGTAGTCTGTGGGGCGAGGCCAAAAACATTCAGTACTTC.

This rearrangement joins TRBV10-2 to TRBJ2-7, with 10 bases that match TRBD2. The CDR3 length is 15 residues. The trim removed 3 bases at V and 6 bases at J, leaving 8 bases unmatched. CDR1 is WSHSY and CDR2 is SAAADI in the germline V gene. CDR3 protein: CASSDGTSGTGEQYF. The CDR3 DNA is TGCGCCAGCAGTGACGGTACTAGCGGGACTGGCGAGCAGTACTTC.

The sample holds many counts of this clonotype. V usage is TRBV7-2 and J usage is TRBJ2-1, with 8 bases fitting TRBD1. Trimming cost V 8 bases and J 1 base; bases outside gene matches: 1. Per germline, CDR1 SGHTA and CDR2 FQGNSA. The CDR3 totals 13 residues. CDR3: CASRQGSYNEQFF. The CDR3 DNA reads as TGTGCCAGCCGACAGGGGTCCTACAATGAGCAGTTCTTC.

This clonotype came up many times. J is TRBJ2-6 and V is TRBV6-2 or TRBV6-3; 8 bases are shared with TRBD1. Germline V gene data show CDR1 as MNHEY and CDR2 as SVGEGT. CDR3 length: 18 residues. With V trimmed by 2 bases and J by 5 bases, 11 bases remained unmatched. Here the CDR3 reads CASSYRGQVPSRANVLTF. CDR3 DNA: TGTGCCAGCAGTTACCGGGGACAGGTCCCCTCCAGGGCCAACGTCCTGACTTTC.

As for this clonotype: This sequence may be a read error, since a much larger clone differs from it by one base. This chain uses TRBV28 with TRBJ1-2; perhaps TRBD1 as D (5 bases). This CDR3 spans 12 amino acids. Germline V CDR1 and CDR2: MDHEN, SYDVKM. The CDR3 DNA sequence: TGTGCCAGCAGTACAGGCCGCTATGGCTACTCCTTC. This codes for CASSTGRYGYSF.

This clonotype occurred many times. Here the CDR3 DNA reads TGTGCCAGCTCGCCCGACAGGAGCTCCTACGAGCAGTACTTC. Its translation is CASSPDRSSYEQYF. This chain connects TRBV18 to TRBJ2-7, with a weak D call TRBD1 (6 bases). Trimming left V 6 bases short and J 0 bases short, with 12 bases between. Germline CDR1 KGHSH, CDR2 LQKENI. The CDR3 totals 14 residues.

This clonotype was counted many times. The chain combines TRBV19 with TRBJ2-7; 7 bases align to TRBD1. The germline V gene has CDR1 LNHDA and CDR2 SQIVND (reference sequence). The CDR3 consists of 14 residues. V shed 5 bases, J shed 2 bases, and the junction held 6 bases outside the gene matches. CDR3 loop: CASSGQAPAYEQYF. CDR3 nucleotides: TGTGCCAGTAGTGGACAGGCCCCAGCCTACGAGCAGTACTTC.